Listed here are 20 T cell receptor beta chains from one sample, sequenced in a study of cytomegalovirus exposure and HLA in healthy donors. Both 60 Vbeta primers and 13 Jbeta primers went into the PCR. The protocol was immunoSEQ multiplex PCR, while the TCRdb copy is restricted to in-frame clones and leaves out a portion. This sample contains about 210,000 clones. Specimen: PBMCs. These receptors originate from a woman under 40 in good health and CMV-seropositive.

J is TRBJ1-1 and V is TRBV6-5, with D uncertain. Germline CDR1 MNHEY, CDR2 SVGAGI. CDR3 length: 15 residues. The V gene lost 2 bases and the J gene lost 1 base, with 11 bases spanning the gap. The CDR3 nucleotides are TGTGCCAGCAGTTACGCGCGGGCTCCGAACACTGAAGCTTTCTTT. This gives the protein CASSYARAPNTEAFF.

The chain recombines TRBV9 with TRBJ2-7, with 10 bases identical to TRBD2. The CDR3 covers 16 residues. Germline lookup yields CDR1 SGDLS and CDR2 YYNGEE. J lost 3 bases, V lost 3 bases, and 9 bases had no gene match. CDR3 nucleotides: TGTGCCAGCAGCGCCCTTTCTAGCGGGAGTGTCTACGAGCAGTACTTC. Translating it yields CASSALSSGSVYEQYF.

This chain joins TRBV19 and TRBJ2-5; TRBD1 is a possible D gene (6 bases). Germline V CDR1 and CDR2: LNHDA, SQIVND (reference sequence). The germline V and J ends were trimmed by 1 base and 2 bases, with 14 bases remaining between them. CDR3 length equals 16 residues. The CDR3 nucleotides are TGTGCCAGTAGTATAGGTATAACAGGGACACAAGAGACCCAGTACTTC. Amino acid sequence: CASSIGITGTQETQYF.

The V call is TRBV5-1, the J call TRBJ2-1; 9 nucleotides match TRBD2. The CDR3 runs to 15 residues. With V trimmed by 2 bases and J by 8 bases, 8 bases remained unmatched. The germline CDR1 and CDR2 sequences are SGHRS and YFSETQ. Here the CDR3 DNA reads TGCGCCAGCAGCTTATCCGGGACTAGCAGCCATGAGCAGTTCTTC. The encoded protein is CASSLSGTSSHEQFF. The full variable domain, its missing parts supplied by reference TRBV5-1 and TRBJ2-1, is KAGVTQTPRYLIKTRGQQVTLSCSPISGHRSVSWYQQTPGQGLQFLFEYFSETQRNKGNFPGRFSGRQFSNSRSEMNVSTLELGDSALYLCASSLSGTSSHEQFFGPGTRLTVL.

This chain uses TRBV18 with TRBJ1-2; D possibly corresponds to TRBD1 (6 bases). The germline V gene encodes CDR1 KGHSH and CDR2 LQKENI. The CDR3 consists of 14 residues. The ends were cut back, 3 bases at V and 8 bases at J, with 16 bases in the middle. The CDR3 nucleotides read TGTGCCAGCTCACCGGACAGACCCCGGGGAGGCTACACCTTC. Amino acids: CASSPDRPRGGYTF.

The chain is built from TRBV5-1 and TRBJ2-3; weak D call: TRBD2 (6 bases). This CDR3 has 16 residues. V was shortened by 4 bases and J by 2 bases, with 17 bases between the two germline ends. The germline gives CDR1 SGHRS, CDR2 YFSETQ. CDR3 bases: TGCGCCAGCAGCCCCCGGGAGCCCTACTCCACAGATACGCAGTATTTT. This codes for CASSPREPYSTDTQYF.

The rearrangement uses TRBV6-6 and TRBJ1-2, with TRBD1 matching 9 bases. CDR3 length equals 15 residues. V dropped 6 bases and J dropped 8; count of bases not matched to a gene: 13. The germline V gene encodes CDR1 MNHNY and CDR2 SVGAGI (reference sequence). CDR3 DNA: TGTGCCAGCAGGATTCCAACAGGGGGCGTCGGCGGCTACACCTTC. Protein: CASRIPTGGVGGYTF.

The rearrangement uses TRBV27 and TRBJ2-7, with TRBD1 matching 9 bases. Looked up from germline, CDR1 is MNHEY and CDR2 is SMNVEV (reference sequence). The junction had 6 bases not matched to a gene; V was cut back by 3 bases and J by 3 bases. This CDR3 comprises 15 residues. CDR3 in DNA: TGTGCCAGCAGTTTTTTCAGGACAGGGGTCTACGAGCAGTACTTC. Encoded protein: CASSFFRTGVYEQYF.

The chain uses TRBV7-2 and TRBJ1-2, with 9 nucleotides matching TRBD1. J lost 4 bases, V lost 3 bases, and 6 bases had no gene match. The CDR3 is 15 residues long. The germline gives CDR1 SGHTA, CDR2 FQGNSA. CDR3 residues: CASSLAGQGIYGYTF. The CDR3 DNA reads TGTGCCAGCAGCTTGGCCGGACAGGGGATCTATGGCTACACCTTC.

The V gene is TRBV18, the J gene TRBJ2-5, with 8 bases lining up with TRBD2. V trimming: 0 bases; J trimming: 5 bases; junction bases outside the gene matches: 5. The CDR3 extends over 15 amino acids. The germline gives CDR1 KGHSH, CDR2 LQKENI. CDR3 loop: CASSPPTGGMETQYF. CDR3 in DNA: TGTGCCAGCTCACCACCTACGGGGGGGATGGAGACCCAGTACTTC.

The chain carries TRBV15 and TRBJ1-5; no firm D call. The CDR3 extends over 13 amino acids. Trimming took 8 bases from V and 0 from J, leaving 8 bases between them. Looked up from germline, CDR1 is LNHNV and CDR2 is YYDKDF (reference sequence). The CDR3 region has the DNA TGTGCCACCCGGCGGTATAGCAATCAGCCCCAGCATTTT. Its protein is CATRRYSNQPQHF.

The CDR3 here is CASSVEAGSTDTQYF. CDR3 DNA sequence: TGTGCCAGCAGCGTCGAAGCGGGGAGCACAGATACGCAGTATTTT. This rearrangement joins TRBV9 to TRBJ2-3, with TRBD2 matching 7 bases. This CDR3 comprises 15 residues. With 2 bases clipped from V and 0 bases from J, the junction kept 3 bases outside the gene matches. CDR1 is SGDLS and CDR2 is YYNGEE in the germline V gene.

The chain employs TRBV5-1 and TRBJ1-1; D is perhaps TRBD1 (5 bases). The CDR3 is 12 residues long. Trimming took off 4 bases at V and 5 bases at J, with 9 bases between the two ends. Germline loops: CDR1 SGHRS, CDR2 YFSETQ. This chain's CDR3 is CASSPAGTEAFF. CDR3 nucleotides: TGCGCCAGCAGCCCGGCAGGGACTGAAGCTTTCTTT.

Remarks on this clone: This specimen includes other DNA sequences encoding the same CDR3. The V call is TRBV18, the J call TRBJ1-2; 9 bases align to TRBD1. With 3 bases clipped from V and 0 bases from J, the junction kept 2 bases outside the gene matches. Germline CDR1 KGHSH, CDR2 LQKENI. This CDR3 is built from 15 residues. Here the CDR3 reads CASSPGQGTNYGYTF. CDR3 nucleotide sequence: TGTGCCAGCTCACCCGGACAGGGGACTAACTATGGCTACACCTTC.

This rearrangement joins TRBV6-6 to TRBJ2-5; 7 nucleotides align to TRBD1. The CDR3 length is 15 residues. Germline V gene data show CDR1 as MNHNY and CDR2 as SVGAGI (reference sequence). Losses at the gene ends were 2 bases for V and 5 bases for J; bases not matched to a gene: 8. The CDR3, as DNA: TGTGCCAGCAGTTACACAGGGGTGGGATACGAGACCCAGTACTTC. Amino acid sequence: CASSYTGVGYETQYF.

The chain recombines TRBV11-3 with TRBJ1-1; D not certain. V dropped 4 bases and J dropped 1 base, with 10 bases sitting between them. Germline V lookup: CDR1 SGHNT, CDR2 YENEEA. The CDR3 sequence is 14 residues long. CDR3 loop: CASSSWAQNTEAFF. Here the CDR3 DNA reads TGTGCCAGCAGCTCGTGGGCCCAGAACACTGAAGCTTTCTTT.

The CDR3 region has the DNA TGTGCCAGCAGGGGTGCAGGGGCGGGCAGACACCAAGAGACCCAGTACTTC. Translated, it gives CASRGAGAGRHQETQYF. V and J are TRBV28 and TRBJ2-5, with D perhaps TRBD1 (6 bases). The CDR3 is 17 residues long. The V and J ends lost 6 bases and 0 bases respectively, with 20 bases between them. Germline V gene data show CDR1 as MDHEN and CDR2 as SYDVKM.

The chain carries TRBV16 and TRBJ1-5; possibly TRBD1 for D (5 bases). The germline V gene has CDR1 KGHSY and CDR2 FQNENV. Trimming pared 5 bases from V and 4 bases from J, leaving 12 bases between. The CDR3 spans 14 residues. The CDR3 DNA sequence: TGTGCCAGCAGCGGGGCGGTTTCAAATCAGCCCCAGCATTTT. It is translated as CASSGAVSNQPQHF.

The chain combines TRBV28 with TRBJ2-5; D might be TRBD2 (6 bases). V was pared by 2 bases and J by 5 bases, with 27 bases between. The CDR3 consists of 19 residues. Per the germline V gene, CDR1 is MDHEN and CDR2 is SYDVKM. CDR3: CASSLNRGGSKEGRETQYF. CDR3 bases: TGTGCCAGCAGTTTAAATCGAGGAGGGTCCAAAGAAGGGCGGGAGACCCAGTACTTC.

V and J are TRBV19 and TRBJ1-1; 9 bases are a match to TRBD1. Germline-derived CDR1 and CDR2 are LNHDA and SQIVND (reference sequence). Trimming removed 5 bases from V and 6 bases from J; junction bases left unmatched: 7. This CDR3 has 14 residues. CDR3 nucleotide sequence: TGTGCCAGTAGTCCACTTGACAGGGGGGCTGAAGCTTTCTTT. It specifies CASSPLDRGAEAFF.